These 4 T cell receptor beta chains share one sample of origin, sequenced in a study of monozygotic twins with cystic fibrosis. Assay: immunoSEQ multiplex PCR; the TCRdb copy retains only in-frame clones and omits some. The table has about 23,000 clones, approximately 97% seen once. The sample consisted of blood. The receptors derive from a girl aged 10 to 17 with cystic fibrosis.

The genes are TRBV27 and TRBJ2-7, with D tentatively TRBD1 (6 bases). The germline V and J ends were trimmed by 2 bases and 1 base, with 12 bases remaining between them. Germline assignment: CDR1 MNHEY and CDR2 SMNVEV (reference sequence). The CDR3 has 15 residues. CDR3 residues: CASSLGPGESYEQYF. In nucleotides, the CDR3 is TGTGCCAGCAGTTTAGGCCCAGGGGAGTCCTACGAGCAGTACTTC.

This chain joins TRBV7-2 and TRBJ1-1; D unresolved. The V gene's germline CDR1 is SGHTA and CDR2 FQGNSA. The CDR3 totals 14 residues. V was cut by 5 bases and J by 0 bases, with 10 bases left in between. CDR3 in amino acids: CASSHHSMNTEAFF. The CDR3, as DNA: TGTGCCAGCAGCCACCACTCCATGAACACTGAAGCTTTCTTT.

The J gene is TRBJ2-3, the V gene TRBV4-3; 7 bases are a match to TRBD2. The CDR3 is made up of 15 amino acids. V shed 0 bases and J 3 bases; nucleotides not matched to a gene: 3. Per germline, CDR1 LGHNA and CDR2 YSLEER. CDR3 DNA sequence: TGCGCCAGCAGCCAAGATGACGGGGGGACAGATACGCAGTATTTT. Protein: CASSQDDGGTDTQYF.

The chain has TRBV7-9 and TRBJ1-1; 7 positions match TRBD1. Germline V gene sequence: CDR1 SEHNR, CDR2 FQNEAQ (reference sequence). Trimming at V came to 2 bases and at J to 1 base, leaving 1 base not matched to a gene. This CDR3 contains 14 residues. The CDR3 DNA follows: TGTGCCAGCAGCTTAACAGGGGCGAACACTGAAGCTTTCTTT. Its translation: CASSLTGANTEAFF.